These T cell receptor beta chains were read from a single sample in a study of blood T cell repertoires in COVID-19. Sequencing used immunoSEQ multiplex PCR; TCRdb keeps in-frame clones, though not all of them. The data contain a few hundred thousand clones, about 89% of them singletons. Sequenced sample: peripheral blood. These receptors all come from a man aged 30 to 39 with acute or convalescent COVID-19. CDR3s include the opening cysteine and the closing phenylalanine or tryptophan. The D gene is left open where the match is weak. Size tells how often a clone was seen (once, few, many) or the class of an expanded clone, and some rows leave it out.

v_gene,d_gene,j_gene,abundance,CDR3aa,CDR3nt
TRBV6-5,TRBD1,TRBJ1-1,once,CASRGQGAVGTEAFF,TGTGCCAGCAGGGGACAGGGGGCGGTCGGGACTGAAGCTTTCTTT
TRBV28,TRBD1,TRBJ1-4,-,CASSLGQGKLFF,TGTGCCAGCAGTTTAGGACAGGGAAAACTGTTTTTT
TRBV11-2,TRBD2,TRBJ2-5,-,CASSVLGAGGGKTQYF,TGTGCCAGCAGCGTGCTGGGGGCGGGAGGGGGTAAGACCCAGTACTTC
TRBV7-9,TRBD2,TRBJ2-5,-,CASSRSGLAGETQYF,TGTGCCAGCAGCCGATCGGGACTAGCGGGGGAGACCCAGTACTTC
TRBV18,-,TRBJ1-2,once,CASSPSGDGRYTF,TGTGCCAGCTCACCATCAGGGGACGGACGCTACACCTTC
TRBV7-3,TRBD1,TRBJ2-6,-,CASSLIGQGLSPGANVLTF,TGTGCCAGCAGCTTAATCGGACAGGGCCTGAGTCCTGGGGCCAACGTCCTGACTTTC
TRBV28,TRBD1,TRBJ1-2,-,CASSLSQPGQGGGGGYTF,TGTGCCAGCAGTTTATCCCAACCGGGACAGGGAGGCGGAGGTGGCTACACCTTC
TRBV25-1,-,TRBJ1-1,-,CASSDTGFWGLNTEAFF,TGTGCCAGCAGTGATACAGGGTTTTGGGGCCTGAACACTGAAGCTTTCTTT
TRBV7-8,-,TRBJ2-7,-,CASRSVSSYEQYF,TGTGCCAGCAGATCGGTTAGCTCCTACGAGCAGTACTTC
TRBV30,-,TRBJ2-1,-,CAWSVTAASYNEQFF,TGTGCCTGGAGTGTTACAGCGGCCTCCTACAATGAGCAGTTCTTC
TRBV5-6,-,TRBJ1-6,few,CASSLDRTSPLHF,TGTGCCAGCAGCTTGGACAGAACCTCACCCCTCCACTTT
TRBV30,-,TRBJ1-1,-,CAWSSSWGHPLEAFF,TGTGCCTGGAGTTCCTCTTGGGGCCATCCCTTGGAAGCTTTCTTT
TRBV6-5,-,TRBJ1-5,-,CASMVAGDQPQHF,TGTGCCAGCATGGTAGCAGGGGATCAGCCCCAGCATTTT
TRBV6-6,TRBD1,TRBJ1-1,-,CASSWEQGARTEAFF,TGTGCCAGCAGCTGGGAACAGGGGGCGAGAACTGAAGCTTTCTTT
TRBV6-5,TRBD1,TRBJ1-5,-,CASSYLPQGGNQPQHF,TGTGCCAGCAGTTACTTACCCCAGGGGGGCAATCAGCCCCAGCATTTT
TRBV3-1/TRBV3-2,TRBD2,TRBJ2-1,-,CASSPYTSGKDEQFF,TGTGCCAGCAGCCCTTACACTAGCGGGAAGGATGAGCAGTTCTTC
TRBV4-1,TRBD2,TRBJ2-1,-,CASSQGLAGGISSYNEQFF,TGCGCCAGCAGCCAAGGACTAGCGGGAGGGATTAGCTCCTACAATGAGCAGTTCTTC
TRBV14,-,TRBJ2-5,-,CASNLGVQETQYF,TGTGCCAGCAATCTCGGGGTACAAGAGACCCAGTACTTC
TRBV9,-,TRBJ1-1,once,CASSVSHLNTEAFF,TGTGCCAGCAGCGTATCGCACTTGAACACTGAAGCTTTCTTT
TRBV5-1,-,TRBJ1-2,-,CASSNRRSLSYTF,TGCGCCAGCAGTAATCGACGGAGTCTCAGCTACACCTTC
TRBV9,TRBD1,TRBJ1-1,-,CASSARGTGFMNTEAFF,TGTGCCAGCAGCGCCCGTGGGACAGGGTTCATGAACACTGAAGCTTTCTTT
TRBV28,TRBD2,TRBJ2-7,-,CATFGTSGYYEQYF,TGTGCCACCTTCGGGACTAGCGGTTACTACGAGCAGTACTTC
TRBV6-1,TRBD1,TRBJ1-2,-,CASSEQGAGGYTF,TGTGCCAGCAGTGAACAGGGGGCGGGAGGCTACACCTTC
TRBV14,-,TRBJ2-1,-,CASSQASVRNNEQFF,TGTGCCAGCAGCCAAGCGTCAGTAAGAAACAATGAGCAGTTCTTC
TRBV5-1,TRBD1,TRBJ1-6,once,CASSYGTGGNSPLHF,TGCGCCAGCAGCTACGGGACAGGGGGTAATTCACCCCTCCACTTT
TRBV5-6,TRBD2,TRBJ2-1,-,CASSLFSGLAGNEQFF,TGTGCCAGCAGCCTCTTCTCGGGTCTAGCGGGCAATGAGCAGTTCTTC
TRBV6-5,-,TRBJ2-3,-,CASLSQNTDTQYF,TGTGCCAGCCTTTCCCAGAACACAGATACGCAGTATTTT
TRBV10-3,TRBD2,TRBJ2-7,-,CAISGVLMGGYEQYF,TGTGCCATCAGTGGAGTCTTGATGGGGGGGTACGAGCAGTACTTC
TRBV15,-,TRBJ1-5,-,CATSREDRNQPQHF,TGTGCCACCAGCAGAGAAGACAGAAATCAGCCCCAGCATTTT
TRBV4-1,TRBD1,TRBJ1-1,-,CASSQDPGQRKGAEAFF,TGCGCCAGCAGCCAAGATCCGGGACAGAGGAAAGGGGCTGAAGCTTTCTTT
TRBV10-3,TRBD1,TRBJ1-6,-,CAISEPDRGSPLHF,TGTGCCATCAGTGAACCCGACAGGGGGTCACCCCTCCACTTT